This entry lists 27 T cell receptor beta chains sequenced from one sample in a study of shared clonotypes between healthy human individuals. The table came from immunoSEQ multiplex PCR; TCRdb's copy has only in-frame clones and leaves some out. The repertoire holds 1,400,000 or so clones, with approximately 98.5% as singletons. Sequenced material: naive CD4+ T cells sorted from blood. Subset in this sample: CD45RA+ positively selected. These receptors were collected from a man aged 25-45 years in good health.

Turning to this clone: The same CDR3 also results from other DNA sequences found in this sample. The rearrangement joins TRBV21-1 to TRBJ2-1; the table's TRBD1 call for D was not verified on the DNA. TRBV21-1 is tagged as a pseudogene. CDR3 length: 12 amino acids. DNA of the CDR3: TGTGCCAGCAGCGACAGGGTAAATGAGCAGTTCTTC. Protein product: CASSDRVNEQFF.

The chain recombines TRBV5-4 with TRBJ2-3; TRBD2 might be the D (5 bases). The germline gives CDR1 SGHNT, CDR2 YYREEE (reference sequence). V was clipped by 1 base and J by 7 bases, with 10 bases between them. This CDR3 is built from 13 residues. CDR3 nucleotides: TGTGCCAGCAGCTTGAGCGGCCCCAATACGCAGTATTTT. Amino acids: CASSLSGPNTQYF.

Turning to this clone: The junction differs from germline at one of its ends, possibly a read error. The chain uses TRBV7-2 and TRBJ1-2, with D unresolved. Per the germline V gene, CDR1 is SGHTA and CDR2 is FQGNSA. This CDR3 has 15 residues. Written as DNA, the CDR3 is TGTGCCAGCAGCGTAGCAACAGCGGGTAGTTATGGCTACACCTTC. Translation: CASSVATAGSYGYTF.

This clone was seen only once. The genes are TRBV27 and TRBJ2-7; 8 bases match TRBD1. Unmatched junction bases numbered 4, after V lost 0 bases and J lost 0 bases. In germline, CDR1 is MNHEY, CDR2 SMNVEV (reference sequence). This CDR3 is built from 16 residues. The chain's CDR3 is CASSLSLGTGSYEQYF. CDR3 DNA sequence: TGTGCCAGCAGTTTATCGTTGGGGACAGGCTCCTACGAGCAGTACTTC.

The rearrangement links TRBV29-1 to TRBJ2-5; the match to TRBD2 covers 8 bases. CDR3 length: 15 residues. Trimming took 6 bases from V and 2 from J; bases not matched to a gene: 11. The germline V gene has CDR1 SQVTM and CDR2 ANQGSEA. CDR3 in DNA: TGCAGCGTAATGAAGCGGGGGCCGATACAAGAGACCCAGTACTTC. Encoded protein: CSVMKRGPIQETQYF. Complete variable domain (other parts from reference TRBV29-1 and TRBJ2-5): SAVISQKPSRDICQRGTSLTIQCQVDSQVTMMFWYRQQPGQSLTLIATANQGSEATYESGFVIDKFPISRPNLTFSTLTVSNMSPEDSSIYLCSVMKRGPIQETQYFGPGTRLLVL.

CDR3: CASSPDRGLNTEAFF. Here the CDR3 DNA reads TGCGCCAGCAGTCCTGACAGGGGCCTGAACACTGAAGCTTTCTTT. The chain combines TRBV5-1 with TRBJ1-1; TRBD1 agrees at 8 bases. Per germline, CDR1 SGHRS and CDR2 YFSETQ. Trimming cost V 5 bases and J 0 bases; bases outside gene matches: 6. CDR3 length: 15 amino acids.

This chain links TRBV18 with TRBJ1-4; 7 nucleotides align to TRBD1. There are 16 residues in the CDR3. V was clipped by 0 bases and J by 4 bases; unmatched bases: 5. In germline, CDR1 is KGHSH, CDR2 LQKENI. This CDR3 reads CASSPPAGQYNEKLFF. The CDR3 DNA reads as TGTGCCAGCTCACCACCGGCGGGACAGTATAATGAAAAACTGTTTTTT.

This clone has only one observation. In DNA form, the CDR3 reads TGTGCCAGCAGCCCACAGGGCGCATGGGATCAGCCCCAGCATTTT. Its translation is CASSPQGAWDQPQHF. The gene calls are TRBV9 and TRBJ1-5; D possibly corresponds to TRBD1 (6 bases). This CDR3 comprises 15 residues. V was cut by 4 bases and J by 5 bases, with 16 bases left in between. CDR1 SGDLS and CDR2 YYNGEE come from the germline V gene.

In DNA, the CDR3 is TGTGCCAGCAGCGGCGACTACTACGAGCAGTACTTC. Its protein is CASSGDYYEQYF. The rearrangement joins TRBV2 to TRBJ2-7; tentatively, D is TRBD2 (5 bases). Germline V gene data show CDR1 as SNHLY and CDR2 as FYNNEI. The CDR3 extends over 12 amino acids. V dropped 6 bases and J dropped 3 bases, with 9 bases sitting between them.

The chain carries TRBV5-1 and TRBJ2-1; 10 bases are shared with TRBD2. The CDR3 has 16 residues. Germline values: CDR1 SGHRS, CDR2 YFSETQ. J lost 7 bases, V lost 2 bases, and 9 bases had no gene match. CDR3 in amino acids: CASSFLAGVTSNEQFF. The CDR3 DNA reads TGCGCCAGCAGCTTCCTAGCGGGAGTTACTTCTAATGAGCAGTTCTTC.

V is TRBV7-6 and J is TRBJ2-1; TRBD1 matches 9 bases. Trimming at V came to 3 bases and at J to 10 bases, leaving 13 bases not matched to a gene. The CDR3 is 16 amino acids. Germline V CDR1 and CDR2: SGHVS, FNYEAQ. The CDR3 DNA reads as TGTGCCAGCAGCTTGAATACGGGACAGGGCGGAAGGGAGCAGTTCTTC. It yields the protein CASSLNTGQGGREQFF.

This clone turned up a few times. The chain uses TRBV18 and TRBJ1-5; no firm D call. This CDR3 spans 13 amino acids. Germline V lookup: CDR1 KGHSH, CDR2 LQKENI. Trimming stripped 0 bases from V and 7 bases from J, with 7 bases between. The CDR3 reads CASSPPVGQPQHF. For the CDR3, the DNA is TGTGCCAGCTCACCACCCGTGGGACAGCCCCAGCATTTT.

This clone came up once. The J gene is TRBJ2-5, the V gene TRBV9; D assignment may be TRBD1 or TRBD2 (5 bases each). The length of the CDR3 is 13 residues. Germline CDR1 is SGDLS and CDR2 is YYNGEE. The ends were cut back, 0 bases at V and 4 bases at J, with 7 bases in the middle. The CDR3 nucleotides read TGTGCCAGCAGCGTAGTCGGGACAGAGACCCAGTACTTC. It encodes CASSVVGTETQYF.

V is TRBV5-1 and J is TRBJ2-1, with TRBD2 matching over 13 bases. The V gene end was trimmed by 1 base and the J gene end by 0 bases; junction bases not matched to a gene: 7. Germline V lookup: CDR1 SGHRS, CDR2 YFSETQ. This CDR3 contains 19 residues. In DNA form, the CDR3 reads TGCGCCAGCAGCTTGTTTTCACTAGCGGGAGGGGGCTCCTACAATGAGCAGTTCTTC. Protein product: CASSLFSLAGGGSYNEQFF.

Details on this clone: At the DNA level, this CDR3 is encoded by other sequences in the same sample as well. The rearrangement uses TRBV5-1 and TRBJ2-5; possibly TRBD1 for D (5 bases). CDR3 length: 11 amino acids. Trimming removed 3 bases at V and 5 bases at J, with 5 bases between. Germline-derived CDR1 and CDR2 are SGHRS and YFSETQ. The CDR3 region has the DNA TGCGCCAGCAGCTCAGGGGAGACCCAGTACTTC. Translation: CASSSGETQYF.

The chain is built from TRBV6-5 and TRBJ1-5; D is uncertain. From germline, CDR1 is MNHEY and CDR2 SVGAGI. The CDR3 totals 15 residues. Trimming left V 2 bases short and J 6 bases short, with 14 bases between. The CDR3 nucleotides read TGTGCCAGCAGTTACGCCTCGGGGATGGGTCAGCCCCAGCATTTT. Its translation is CASSYASGMGQPQHF.

This chain connects TRBV6-6 to TRBJ1-5, with D perhaps matching TRBD1 (6 bases). This CDR3 has 14 residues. V gave up 7 bases and J gave up 7 bases, with 17 bases separating them. CDR1 and CDR2 (germline): MNHNY, SVGAGI (reference sequence). CDR3 loop: CASTRNRAEQPQHF. The CDR3 DNA reads as TGTGCCAGCACTAGGAACAGGGCGGAGCAGCCCCAGCATTTT.

The V gene is TRBV6-4, the J gene TRBJ2-6; weak D call: TRBD1 (5 bases). This CDR3 region has 15 residues. The germline V gene encodes CDR1 MRHNA and CDR2 SNTAGT. Trimming stripped 5 bases from V and 1 base from J, with 9 bases between. Here the CDR3 DNA reads TGTGCCAGCAGTCCTACAGGATCTGGGGCCAACGTCCTGACTTTC. Residues: CASSPTGSGANVLTF.

Details on this clone: Other DNA sequences in the same sample also yield this CDR3. This chain links TRBV7-2 with TRBJ1-2; D may be TRBD1 (5 bases). Germline assignment: CDR1 SGHTA and CDR2 FQGNSA. Trimming took off 5 bases at V and 3 bases at J, with 10 bases between the two ends. The CDR3 length is 13 residues. The CDR3 loop is CASSRGGDYGYTF. CDR3 bases: TGTGCCAGCAGCCGGGGCGGAGACTATGGCTACACCTTC.

As for this clone: Different DNA sequences within this sample yield the same CDR3. The rearrangement uses TRBV19 and TRBJ2-3; TRBD2 aligns across 13 bases. The CDR3 length is 15 residues. V lost 5 bases, J lost 4 bases, and 3 bases stayed unmatched. Per the germline V gene, CDR1 is LNHDA and CDR2 is SQIVND (reference sequence). CDR3: CASSVLAGGPDTQYF. The CDR3 DNA is TGTGCCAGTAGTGTACTAGCGGGAGGGCCAGATACGCAGTATTTT.

V is TRBV11-3 and J is TRBJ2-1; 7 nucleotides line up with TRBD2. CDR1 and CDR2 (germline): SGHNT, YENEEA. The CDR3 is made up of 14 amino acids. Germline trimming cut 5 bases from V and 8 bases from J; bases unmatched to any gene: 9. CDR3 sequence (DNA): TGTGCCAGCAGCCCCCCGGGGAGGGCGGATGAGCAGTTCTTC. Translated, it gives CASSPPGRADEQFF.

J is TRBJ1-2 and V is TRBV7-2, with 9 bases identical to TRBD1. Germline V gene data show CDR1 as SGHTA and CDR2 as FQGNSA. CDR3 length: 14 residues. V lost 1 base and J lost 6; bases outside the gene matches: 3. CDR3 amino acids: CASSLGRTGDGYTF. The CDR3 DNA follows: TGTGCCAGCAGCTTAGGACGGACAGGGGATGGCTACACCTTC.

This chain links TRBV6-5 with TRBJ2-7; perhaps D is TRBD1 or TRBD2 (5 bases each). The germline CDR1 and CDR2 sequences are MNHEY and SVGAGI. This CDR3 region has 16 residues. V lost 0 bases to trimming and J lost 2 bases, with 14 bases between them. The CDR3, as DNA: TGTGCCAGCAGTTACTCAGAGTGGGACCGACCCTACGAGCAGTACTTC. It yields the protein CASSYSEWDRPYEQYF.

In the case of this clone: The sample holds other DNA sequences that translate to the same CDR3. The chain carries TRBV5-1 and TRBJ2-5; D gene unclear. Trimming removed 1 base at V and 2 bases at J, with 6 bases between. This CDR3 comprises 13 residues. Germline CDR1 SGHRS, CDR2 YFSETQ. The CDR3 DNA follows: TGCGCCAGCAGCTTGATAGCTCAAGAGACCCAGTACTTC. It translates to CASSLIAQETQYF. Full variable domain (rest looked up from reference TRBV5-1 and TRBJ2-5): KAGVTQTPRYLIKTRGQQVTLSCSPISGHRSVSWYQQTPGQGLQFLFEYFSETQRNKGNFPGRFSGRQFSNSRSEMNVSTLELGDSALYLCASSLIAQETQYFGPGTRLLVL.

Here the CDR3 reads CASSQDGARRTEAFF. The CDR3 DNA sequence: TGTGCCAGCAGCCAAGATGGGGCGAGGCGCACTGAAGCTTTCTTT. The genes are TRBV4-2 and TRBJ1-1; tentative D call: TRBD1 (5 bases). The length of the CDR3 is 15 residues. Germline V lookup: CDR1 LGHNA, CDR2 YNFKEQ. The ends were cut back, 0 bases at V and 4 bases at J, with 12 bases in the middle.

The chain recombines TRBV27 with TRBJ1-4, with D possibly TRBD1 on 5 matching bases. Trimming removed 4 bases at V and 9 bases at J, with 12 bases between. Germline CDR1 reads MNHEY; CDR2 reads SMNVEV (reference sequence). CDR3 length: 13 residues. The CDR3, as DNA: TGTGCCAGCAGTTCAGGGATGTCGAAAAAACTGTTTTTT. It yields the protein CASSSGMSKKLFF.

On this clone itself: Mismatch with germline at one junction end may stem from a read error. The chain has TRBV25-1 and TRBJ1-2; tentative D call: TRBD1 (6 bases). The CDR3 is 14 residues long. The germline V gene has CDR1 MGHDK and CDR2 SYGVNS. The CDR3 sequence is CASSPPGTPVGHTF. DNA of the CDR3: TGTGCCAGCAGTCCTCCCGGGACACCTGTTGGCCACACCTTC.